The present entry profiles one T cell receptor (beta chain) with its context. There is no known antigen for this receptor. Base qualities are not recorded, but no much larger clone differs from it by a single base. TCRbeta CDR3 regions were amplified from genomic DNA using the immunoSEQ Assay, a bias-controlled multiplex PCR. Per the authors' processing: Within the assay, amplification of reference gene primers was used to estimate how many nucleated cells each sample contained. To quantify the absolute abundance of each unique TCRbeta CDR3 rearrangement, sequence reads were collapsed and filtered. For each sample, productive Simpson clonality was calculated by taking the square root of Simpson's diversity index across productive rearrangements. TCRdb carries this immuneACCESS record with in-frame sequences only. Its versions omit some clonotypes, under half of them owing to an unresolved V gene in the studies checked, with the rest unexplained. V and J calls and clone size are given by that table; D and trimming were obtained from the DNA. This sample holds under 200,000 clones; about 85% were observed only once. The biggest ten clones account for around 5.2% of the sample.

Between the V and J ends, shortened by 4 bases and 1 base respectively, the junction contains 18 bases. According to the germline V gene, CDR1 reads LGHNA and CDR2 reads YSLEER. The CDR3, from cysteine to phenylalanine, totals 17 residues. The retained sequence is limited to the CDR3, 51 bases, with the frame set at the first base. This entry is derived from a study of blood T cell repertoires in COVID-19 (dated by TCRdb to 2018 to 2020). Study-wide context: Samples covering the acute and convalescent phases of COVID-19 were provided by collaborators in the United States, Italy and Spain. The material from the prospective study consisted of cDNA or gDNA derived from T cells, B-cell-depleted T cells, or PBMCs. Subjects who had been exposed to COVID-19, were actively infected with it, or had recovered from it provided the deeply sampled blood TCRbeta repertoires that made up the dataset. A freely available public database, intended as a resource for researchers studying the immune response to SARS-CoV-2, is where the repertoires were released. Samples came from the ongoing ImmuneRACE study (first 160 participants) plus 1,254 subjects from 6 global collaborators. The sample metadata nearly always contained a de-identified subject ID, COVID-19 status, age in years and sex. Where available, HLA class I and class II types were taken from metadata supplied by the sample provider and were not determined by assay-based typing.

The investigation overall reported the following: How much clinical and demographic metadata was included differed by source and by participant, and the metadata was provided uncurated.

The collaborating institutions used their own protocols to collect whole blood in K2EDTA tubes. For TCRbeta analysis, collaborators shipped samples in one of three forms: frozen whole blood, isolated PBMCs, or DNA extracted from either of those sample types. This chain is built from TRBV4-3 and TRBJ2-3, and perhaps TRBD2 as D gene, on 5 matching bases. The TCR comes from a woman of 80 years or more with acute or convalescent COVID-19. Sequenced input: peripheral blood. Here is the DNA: TGCGCCAGCAGCCCGGTCCCCGGGATGATGGGCACAGATACGCAGTATTTT. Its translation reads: CASSPVPGMMGTDTQYF.